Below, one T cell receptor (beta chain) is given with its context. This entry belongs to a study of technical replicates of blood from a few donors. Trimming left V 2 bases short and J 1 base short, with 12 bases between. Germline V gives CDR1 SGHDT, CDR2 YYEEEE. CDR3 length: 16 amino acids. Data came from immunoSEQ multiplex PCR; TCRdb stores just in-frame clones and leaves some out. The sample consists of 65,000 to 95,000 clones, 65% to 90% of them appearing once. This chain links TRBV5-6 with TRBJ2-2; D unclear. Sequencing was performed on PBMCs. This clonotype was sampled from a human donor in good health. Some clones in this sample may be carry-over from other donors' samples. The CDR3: CASSFDFAMNTGELFF. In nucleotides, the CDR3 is TGTGCCAGCAGCTTTGATTTTGCGATGAACACCGGGGAGCTGTTTTTT.